The present T cell receptor (beta chain) was sequenced within a study of blood T cell repertoires in COVID-19. Study context: The United States, Italy and Spain supplied acute and convalescent COVID-19 samples.

This CDR3 contains 15 residues. V was cut by 2 bases and J by 0 bases, with 10 bases left in between. Germline V gene data show CDR1 as MNHNS and CDR2 as SASEGT. As originally analysed: Amplification from reference gene primers served as the basis for estimated nucleated cell counts. Sequenced by immunoSEQ multiplex PCR; TCRdb stores in-frame clones only, minus some. V and J calls and clone size are copied from that table; D and trimming were computed from the DNA. The sample lists roughly 200,000 clones; around 95% were seen once. Seattle patients were enrolled during active infection and followed longitudinally.

The source is a man under 40 with COVID-19, enrolled during active disease. The chain recombines TRBV6-1 with TRBJ1-1, with D maybe TRBD1 (6 bases). The specimen was peripheral blood. CDR3 region: CASSEYRALNTEAFF. CDR3 sequence (DNA): TGTGCCAGCAGTGAATACAGGGCCCTGAACACTGAAGCTTTCTTT.